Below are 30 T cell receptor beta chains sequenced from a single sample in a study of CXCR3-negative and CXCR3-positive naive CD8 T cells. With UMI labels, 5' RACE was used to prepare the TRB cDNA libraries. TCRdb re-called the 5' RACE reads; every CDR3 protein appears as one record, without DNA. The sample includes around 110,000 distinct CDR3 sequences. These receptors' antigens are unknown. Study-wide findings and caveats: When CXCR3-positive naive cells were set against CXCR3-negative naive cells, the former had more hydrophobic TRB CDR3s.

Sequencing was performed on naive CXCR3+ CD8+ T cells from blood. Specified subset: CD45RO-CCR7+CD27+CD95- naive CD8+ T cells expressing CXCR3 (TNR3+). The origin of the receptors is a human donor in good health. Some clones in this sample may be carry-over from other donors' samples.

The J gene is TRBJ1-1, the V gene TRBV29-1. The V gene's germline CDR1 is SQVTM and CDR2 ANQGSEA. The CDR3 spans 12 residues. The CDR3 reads CSVEDGRTEAFF.

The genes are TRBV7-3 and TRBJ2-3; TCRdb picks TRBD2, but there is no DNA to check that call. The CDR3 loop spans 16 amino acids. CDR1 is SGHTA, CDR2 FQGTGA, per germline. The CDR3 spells CASSFLAGGPPDTQYF.

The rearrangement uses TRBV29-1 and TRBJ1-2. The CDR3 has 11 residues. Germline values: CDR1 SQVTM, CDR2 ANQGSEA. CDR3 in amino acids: CSVELLSGYTF.

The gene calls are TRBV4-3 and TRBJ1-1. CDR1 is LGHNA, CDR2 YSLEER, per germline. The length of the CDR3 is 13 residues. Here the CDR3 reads CASSQDVEEEAFF.

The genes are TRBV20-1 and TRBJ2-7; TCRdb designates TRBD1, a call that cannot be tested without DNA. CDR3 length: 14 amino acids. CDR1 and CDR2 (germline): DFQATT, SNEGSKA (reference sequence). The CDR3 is CSARDRDRGLEQYF.

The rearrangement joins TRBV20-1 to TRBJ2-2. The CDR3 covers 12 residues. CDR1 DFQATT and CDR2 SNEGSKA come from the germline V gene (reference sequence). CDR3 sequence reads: CSASSITEGLFF.

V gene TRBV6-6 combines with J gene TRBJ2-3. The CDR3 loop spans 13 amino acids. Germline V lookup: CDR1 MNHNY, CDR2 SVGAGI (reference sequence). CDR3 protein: CASSLDLADTQYF.

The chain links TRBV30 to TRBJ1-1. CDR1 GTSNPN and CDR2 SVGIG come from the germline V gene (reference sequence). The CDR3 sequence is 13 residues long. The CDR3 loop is CAWSRTSNTEAFF.

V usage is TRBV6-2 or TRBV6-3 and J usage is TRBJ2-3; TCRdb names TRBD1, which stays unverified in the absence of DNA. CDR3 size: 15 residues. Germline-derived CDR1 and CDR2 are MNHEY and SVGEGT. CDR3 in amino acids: CASSELQGGSDTQYF.

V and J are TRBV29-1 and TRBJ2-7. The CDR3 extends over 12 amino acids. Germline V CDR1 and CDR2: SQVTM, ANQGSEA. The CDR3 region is CSVLRDGYEQYF.

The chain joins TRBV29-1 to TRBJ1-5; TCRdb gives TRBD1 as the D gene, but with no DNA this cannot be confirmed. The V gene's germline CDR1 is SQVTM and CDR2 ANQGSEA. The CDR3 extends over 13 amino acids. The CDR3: CSAAPARNQPQHF.

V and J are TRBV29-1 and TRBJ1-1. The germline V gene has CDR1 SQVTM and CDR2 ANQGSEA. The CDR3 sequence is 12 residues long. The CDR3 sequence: CSVEGGTTEAFF.

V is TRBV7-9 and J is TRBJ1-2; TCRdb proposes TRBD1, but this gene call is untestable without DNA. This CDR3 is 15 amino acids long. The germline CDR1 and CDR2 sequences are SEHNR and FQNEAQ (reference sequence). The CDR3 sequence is CASSFERGDPYGYTF.

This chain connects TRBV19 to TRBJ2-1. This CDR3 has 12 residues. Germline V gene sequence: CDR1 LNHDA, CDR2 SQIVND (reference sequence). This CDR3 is CASSIGIDEQFF.

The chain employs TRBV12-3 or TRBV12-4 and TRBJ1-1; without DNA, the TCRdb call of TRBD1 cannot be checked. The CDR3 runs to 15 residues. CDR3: CASNLGTGLNTEAFF.

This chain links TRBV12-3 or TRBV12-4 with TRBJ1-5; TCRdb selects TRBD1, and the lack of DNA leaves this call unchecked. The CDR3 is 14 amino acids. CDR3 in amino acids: CASSLRQGGQPQHF.

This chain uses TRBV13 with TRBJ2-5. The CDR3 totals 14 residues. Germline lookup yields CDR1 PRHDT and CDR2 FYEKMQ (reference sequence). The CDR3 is CASSATLYVETQYF. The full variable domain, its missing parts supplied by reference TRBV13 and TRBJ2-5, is AAGVIQSPRHLIKEKRETATLKCYPIPRHDTVYWYQQGPGQDPQFLISFYEKMQSDKGSIPDRFSAQQFSDYHSELNMSSLELGDSALYFCASSATLYVETQYFGPGTRLLVL.

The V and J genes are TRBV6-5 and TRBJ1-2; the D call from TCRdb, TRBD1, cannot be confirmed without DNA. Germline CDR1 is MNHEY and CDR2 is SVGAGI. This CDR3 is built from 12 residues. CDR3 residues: CASRAGGFGYTF.

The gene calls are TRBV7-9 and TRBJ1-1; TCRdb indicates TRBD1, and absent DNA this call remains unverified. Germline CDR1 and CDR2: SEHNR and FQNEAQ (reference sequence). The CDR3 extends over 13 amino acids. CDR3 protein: CASSLGQGAQAFF.

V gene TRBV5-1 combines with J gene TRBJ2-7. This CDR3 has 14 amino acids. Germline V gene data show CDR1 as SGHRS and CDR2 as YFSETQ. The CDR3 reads CASSFGSGFYEQYF.

The CDR3 spells CASSSGGSNADTQYF. This chain uses TRBV5-1 with TRBJ2-3; without DNA, the TCRdb call of TRBD2 cannot be checked. The germline V gene has CDR1 SGHRS and CDR2 YFSETQ. The CDR3 has 15 residues.

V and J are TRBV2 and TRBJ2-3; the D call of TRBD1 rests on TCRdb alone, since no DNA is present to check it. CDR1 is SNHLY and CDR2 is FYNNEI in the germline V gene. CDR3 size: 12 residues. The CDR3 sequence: CASTDGGDTQYF. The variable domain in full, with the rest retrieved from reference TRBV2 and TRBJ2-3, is EPEVTQTPSHQVTQMGQEVILRCVPISNHLYFYWYRQILGQKVEFLVSFYNNEISEKSEIFDDQFSVERPDGSNFTLKIRSTKLEDSAMYFCASTDGGDTQYFGPGTRLTVL.

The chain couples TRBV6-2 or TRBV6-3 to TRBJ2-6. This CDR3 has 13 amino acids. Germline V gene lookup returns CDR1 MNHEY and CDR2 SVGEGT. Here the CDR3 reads CAIFVSGANVLTF.

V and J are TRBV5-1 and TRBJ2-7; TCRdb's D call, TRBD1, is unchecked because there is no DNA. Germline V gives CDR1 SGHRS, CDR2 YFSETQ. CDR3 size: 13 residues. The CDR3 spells CASSLGTGYEQYF.

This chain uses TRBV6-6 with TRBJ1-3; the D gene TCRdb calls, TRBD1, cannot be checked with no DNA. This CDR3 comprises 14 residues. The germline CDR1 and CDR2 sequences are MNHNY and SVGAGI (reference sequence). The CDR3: CATGQGAEENTIYF.

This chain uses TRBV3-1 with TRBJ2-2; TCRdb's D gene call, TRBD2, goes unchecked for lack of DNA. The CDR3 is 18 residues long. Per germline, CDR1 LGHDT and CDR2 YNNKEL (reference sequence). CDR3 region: CASSQEIQGLTNTGELFF. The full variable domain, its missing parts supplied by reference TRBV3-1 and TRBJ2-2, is DTAVSQTPKYLVTQMGNDKSIKCEQNLGHDTMYWYKQDSKKFLKIMFSYNNKELIINETVPNRFSPKSPDKAHLNLHINSLELGDSAVYFCASSQEIQGLTNTGELFFGEGSRLTVL.

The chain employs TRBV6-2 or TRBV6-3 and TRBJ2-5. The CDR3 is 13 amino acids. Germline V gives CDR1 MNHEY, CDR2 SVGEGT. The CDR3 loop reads CASSEFRQETQYF.

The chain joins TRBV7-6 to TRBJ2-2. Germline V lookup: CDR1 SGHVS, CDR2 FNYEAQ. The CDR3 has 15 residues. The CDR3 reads CASSPQVWGTGELFF.

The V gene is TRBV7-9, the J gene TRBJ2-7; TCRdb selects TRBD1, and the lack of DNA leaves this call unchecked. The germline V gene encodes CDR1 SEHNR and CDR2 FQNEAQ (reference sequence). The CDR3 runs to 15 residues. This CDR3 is CASSGGAAQPYEQYF.

CDR3 protein: CASSLGLAGDYEQYF. The rearrangement links TRBV7-9 to TRBJ2-7; TCRdb returns TRBD2, unconfirmable since there is no DNA. Per germline, CDR1 SEHNR and CDR2 FQNEAQ (reference sequence). The CDR3 totals 15 residues.